Presented here are 10 T cell receptor beta chains from one specimen sequenced in a study of early T cells in non-severe SARS-CoV-2 infection. In TCRdb, the 5' RACE reads were re-called with MiXCR into one record per CDR3 protein. The sample yields approximately 45,000 distinct CDR3 sequences, approximately 7.1% seen once. The sample taken for sequencing was whole blood. These receptors came from an adult who was a healthcare worker with PCR-confirmed SARS-CoV-2 infection or an uninfected control (not recorded which).

This clonotype was recorded many times. The chain is built from TRBV5-1 and TRBJ2-7; 9 bases agree with TRBD1. CDR1 is SGHRS and CDR2 is YFSETQ in the germline V gene. This CDR3 contains 14 residues. The V segment lost 0 bases and the J segment 10 bases; nucleotides outside the gene matches: 8. CDR3 sequence reads: CASSLDVTGGPQYF. The CDR3 bases are TGCGCCAGCAGCTTGGATGTGACAGGGGGTCCCCAGTACTTC.

The V and J genes are TRBV7-6 and TRBJ1-1; unclear D gene. V gave up 5 bases and J gave up 1 base, with 17 bases separating them. Germline V gene sequence: CDR1 SGHVS, CDR2 FNYEAQ. The CDR3 sequence is 16 residues long. The DNA of the CDR3 is TGTGCCAGCAGCCCCGCCCGAGGCAGCACGAACACTGAAGCTTTCTTT. Translated: CASSPARGSTNTEAFF.

This clonotype was counted many times. V usage is TRBV3-1 and J usage is TRBJ2-7; D is uncertain. The CDR3 length is 12 residues. Trimming cost V 3 bases and J 0 bases, with 3 bases left between them. Germline-derived CDR1 and CDR2 are LGHDT and YNNKEL (reference sequence). The CDR3 reads CASSHSSYEQYF. The CDR3 DNA follows: TGTGCCAGCAGCCACAGCTCCTACGAGCAGTACTTC.

The CDR3 region has the DNA TGTGCCAGCAGGAGGGACAGGGGAACAGATACGCAGTATTTT. Its translation is CASRRDRGTDTQYF. This chain uses TRBV12-3 or TRBV12-4 with TRBJ2-3, with 10 bases identical to TRBD1. The CDR3 length is 14 residues. V was pared by 6 bases and J by 3 bases, with 3 bases of the junction left unmatched.

This clonotype was seen ten or more times. The chain recombines TRBV21-1 with TRBJ2-5; the table assigns TRBD2, which was not confirmed against the DNA. TRBV21-1 is recorded as a pseudogene. CDR3 length: 16 amino acids. This CDR3 reads CASSKARLAGQETQYF. Written as DNA, the CDR3 is TGTGCCAGCAGCAAAGCGCGATTAGCGGGGCAAGAGACCCAGTACTTC.

This clonotype was recorded a few times. V is TRBV9 and J is TRBJ2-5; tentatively, D is TRBD1 (6 bases). Germline V gives CDR1 SGDLS, CDR2 YYNGEE. The CDR3 loop spans 16 amino acids. V lost 4 bases and J 2 bases, leaving 18 bases between the germline ends. CDR3 region: CASSLPRQGLQETQYF. CDR3 in DNA: TGTGCCAGCAGCCTCCCGCGGCAGGGGCTGCAAGAGACCCAGTACTTC.

In its sample, this clonotype was seen many times. V and J are TRBV18 and TRBJ2-7, with 8 bases aligning to TRBD1. Trimming removed 5 bases from V and 3 bases from J; junction bases left unmatched: 6. The CDR3 is 14 residues long. Per germline, CDR1 KGHSH and CDR2 LQKENI. The CDR3 DNA follows: TGTGCCAGCTCAGAGACAGGGGTAGGCTACGAGCAGTACTTC. The encoded protein is CASSETGVGYEQYF.

This clonotype was detected many times. This rearrangement joins TRBV20-1 to TRBJ2-1; 9 positions agree with TRBD1. V lost 6 bases and J lost 9; bases outside the gene matches: 9. The CDR3 length is 13 residues. Per the germline V gene, CDR1 is DFQATT and CDR2 is SNEGSKA (reference sequence). CDR3 sequence (DNA): TGCAGTGCCGCCGGGACAGGGTGGACTGAGCAGTTCTTC. Its translation is CSAAGTGWTEQFF.

This clonotype was counted only a few times. The chain has TRBV29-1 and TRBJ1-1; D unclear. The V end was cut by 4 bases, the J end by 2 bases, with 8 bases between. Germline loops: CDR1 SQVTM, CDR2 ANQGSEA. The CDR3 extends over 12 amino acids. The CDR3 is CSVVLGNTEAFF. Here the CDR3 DNA reads TGCAGCGTTGTCCTGGGTAACACTGAAGCTTTCTTT.

This clonotype has just a few counts. The chain combines TRBV20-1 with TRBJ2-7; TRBD2 aligns across 8 bases. This CDR3 comprises 13 residues. CDR1 DFQATT and CDR2 SNEGSKA come from the germline V gene (reference sequence). Germline trimming cut 3 bases from V and 2 bases from J; bases unmatched to any gene: 3. The CDR3 nucleotides read TGCAGTGCTAGTACTAGCGGTCCCTACGAGCAGTACTTC. This encodes CSASTSGPYEQYF.